This TCR beta chain was sequenced during a study of shared clonotypes between healthy human individuals. Data came from immunoSEQ multiplex PCR; TCRdb stores just in-frame clones and leaves some out. The sample contains approximately 1.9 million clones, around 93% of which appear only once. In the naive CD8 group, cells lacked CD45RO and were positively selected for CCR7, so terminally differentiated effector memory CD45RA+ cells were left out. Trimming at V came to 5 bases and at J to 7 bases, leaving 10 bases not matched to a gene. The CDR3 runs 15 residues. In germline, CDR1 is SGHAT, CDR2 FQNNGV.

The material sequenced was naive CD8+ T cells from PBMCs. The V call is TRBV11-2, the J call TRBJ2-1, with 8 bases fitting TRBD1. This sequence was found in a man between 18 and 29 years old in good health. Some clones in this sample may be carry-over from other donors' samples. CDR3 DNA sequence: TGTGCCAGCAGCACCGGACAGGGAAATATAAATGAGCAGTTCTTC. This gives the protein CASSTGQGNINEQFF.